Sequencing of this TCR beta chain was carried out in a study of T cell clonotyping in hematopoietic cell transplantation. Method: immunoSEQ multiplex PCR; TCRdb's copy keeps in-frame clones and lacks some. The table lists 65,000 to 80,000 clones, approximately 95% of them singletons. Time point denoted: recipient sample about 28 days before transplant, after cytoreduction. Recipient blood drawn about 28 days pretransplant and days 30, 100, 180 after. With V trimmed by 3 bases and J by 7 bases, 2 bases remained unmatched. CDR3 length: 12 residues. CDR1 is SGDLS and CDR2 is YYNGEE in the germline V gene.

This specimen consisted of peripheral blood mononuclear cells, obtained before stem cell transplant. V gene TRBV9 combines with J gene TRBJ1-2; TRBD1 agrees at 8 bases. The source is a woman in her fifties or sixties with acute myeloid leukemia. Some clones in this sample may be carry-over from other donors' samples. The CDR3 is CASSGDRGGYTF. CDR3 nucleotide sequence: TGTGCCAGCAGCGGCGACAGGGGTGGCTACACCTTC.